Each of the 27 T cell receptor beta chains below was sequenced from the same sample in a study of CD8+CD57+ T cells in acquired aplastic anemia. Profiling of TCR beta VDJ combinations and CDR3 sequences used genomic DNA as template. TCRdb processed the reads anew with MiXCR; each CDR3 protein has one entry. The table lists 400,000 to 450,000 distinct CDR3 sequences, under 80% of them singletons. The source material was sorted CD4+, CD8+, or CD8+CD57+ T cells (not recorded which) from PBMCs. The receptors originated from a human donor in good health, serving as a control.

In its sample, this clonotype was seen once. The CDR3 DNA is TGTGCCAGCAGCTTAGTCTGGCGGGGGACCCAGTACTTC. It translates to CASSLVWRGTQYF. The J gene is TRBJ2-5, the V gene TRBV7-9; the D gene is possibly TRBD2 (6 bases). The CDR3 totals 13 residues. Germline V gives CDR1 SEHNR, CDR2 FQNEAQ (reference sequence). Trimming cost V 1 base and J 7 bases, with 10 bases left between them.

This clonotype has only one observation. The rearrangement links TRBV7-6 to TRBJ2-7; D may be TRBD1 (5 bases). Germline CDR1 and CDR2: SGHVS and FNYEAQ. The germline V and J ends were trimmed by 1 base and 6 bases, with 16 bases remaining between them. CDR3 length equals 15 residues. The CDR3 DNA follows: TGTGCCAGCAGCTTAGGGTCGGCAGGGTACTCCGAGCAGTACTTC. It is translated as CASSLGSAGYSEQYF.

The chain carries TRBV20-1 and TRBJ1-6, with TRBD1 as a possible D gene (5 bases). Germline V gene sequence: CDR1 DFQATT, CDR2 SNEGSKA (reference sequence). CDR3 length: 13 amino acids. Trimming stripped 2 bases from V and 14 bases from J, with 16 bases between. CDR3 in DNA: TGCAGTGCTAGACAAGGAGGGGAAGCTACCCTCCACTTT. Translated: CSARQGGEATLHF.

On this clonotype: This is likely a read error, given that the CDR3 carries no conserved phenylalanine or tryptophan at its end. No DNA is shown, since the ends of the CDR3 on it are uncertain; the CDR3 is the one TCRdb lists. V usage is TRBV10-3 and J usage is TRBJ1-2; the D call of TRBD1 is as the table states it, not checked on the DNA. The CDR3 has 16 amino acids, counting both end residues. The germline V gene has CDR1 ENHRY and CDR2 SYGVKD. This CDR3 reads CATRQAATACYYGYGT.

This sequence joins TRBV2 and TRBJ2-1; D possibly corresponds to TRBD2 (5 bases). This CDR3 has 15 residues. In germline, CDR1 is SNHLY, CDR2 FYNNEI. The V end was cut by 4 bases, the J end by 10 bases, with 20 bases between. CDR3 DNA sequence: TGTGCCAGCAGTGTAGAGGAATACGGGAAGCCCGAGCAGTTCTTC. Its protein product is CASSVEEYGKPEQFF. Variable domain in full (rest from reference TRBV2 and TRBJ2-1): EPEVTQTPSHQVTQMGQEVILRCVPISNHLYFYWYRQILGQKVEFLVSFYNNEISEKSEIFDDQFSVERPDGSNFTLKIRSTKLEDSAMYFCASSVEEYGKPEQFFGPGTRLTVL.

This clonotype was found many times. The chain uses TRBV2 and TRBJ1-1; 7 bases map to TRBD1. Germline V gives CDR1 SNHLY, CDR2 FYNNEI. The CDR3 is 15 residues long. Unmatched junction bases numbered 8, after V lost 6 bases and J lost 1 base. CDR3 nucleotide sequence: TGTGCCAGCAGCCCTCGAAGGACAGGGAACACTGAAGCTTTCTTT. Protein product: CASSPRRTGNTEAFF.

A remark on this clonotype: Mismatch with germline at one junction end may stem from a read error. V usage is TRBV7-2 and J usage is TRBJ2-6; 8 nucleotides line up with TRBD1. The length of the CDR3 is 17 residues. The germline gives CDR1 SGHTA, CDR2 FQGNSA. The CDR3 DNA is TGCGCCAGTAGCTCCGGACAGGGTAATTCTGGCGTCAACGTCCTGACTTTC. Encoded protein: CASSSGQGNSGVNVLTF.

There are many counts of this clonotype. V usage is TRBV3-1 and J usage is TRBJ2-7, with D possibly TRBD1 on 5 matching bases. Trimming left V 4 bases short and J 0 bases short, with 10 bases between. This CDR3 comprises 14 residues. The germline V gene has CDR1 LGHDT and CDR2 YNNKEL (reference sequence). CDR3 sequence reads: CASSRVDSSYEQYF. CDR3 DNA: TGTGCCAGCAGCCGGGTCGACAGCTCCTACGAGCAGTACTTC.

There are a few counts of this clonotype. The chain uses TRBV20-1 and TRBJ2-7; 10 positions agree with TRBD1. The germline CDR1 and CDR2 sequences are DFQATT and SNEGSKA (reference sequence). The V gene end was trimmed by 6 bases and the J gene end by 1 base; junction bases not matched to a gene: 9. The CDR3 is 15 residues long. CDR3 sequence reads: CSASGGQGHSYEQYF. The CDR3 DNA follows: TGCAGTGCCAGCGGGGGACAGGGGCATTCCTACGAGCAGTACTTC.

V usage is TRBV11-2 and J usage is TRBJ1-2; D unresolved. From germline, CDR1 is SGHAT and CDR2 FQNNGV. The CDR3 has 15 residues. Trimming shortened V by 3 bases and J by 8 bases, and 19 bases separated the two germline ends. CDR3 coding DNA: TGTGCCAGCAGCTTCAAAGAAAGGAGACAAACCGGCTACACCTTC. Translation gives CASSFKERRQTGYTF.

The chain couples TRBV19 to TRBJ1-3; TRBD1 aligns across 8 bases. The CDR3 has 13 residues. V lost 10 bases to trimming and J lost 8 bases; unmatched junction nucleotides: 10. Germline CDR1 reads LNHDA; CDR2 reads SQIVND (reference sequence). CDR3 coding DNA: TGTGCCATTCGACAGGGGAACGGCTACACCATATATTTT. Translation gives CAIRQGNGYTIYF.

This clonotype was detected ten times or more. This chain connects TRBV19 to TRBJ2-4; 9 positions agree with TRBD1. J was trimmed by 6 bases and V by 5 bases; bases with no gene match: 11. CDR1 is LNHDA and CDR2 is SQIVND in the germline V gene (reference sequence). The CDR3 is 16 amino acids. In nucleotides, the CDR3 is TGTGCCAGTAGTGCCCCTCCGGGGACAGGGAGAAACATTCAGTACTTC. Amino acids: CASSAPPGTGRNIQYF.

Concerning this clonotype itself: At one end, the junction sequence differs from germline, possibly due to a read error. The rearrangement joins TRBV2 to TRBJ1-5; 7 nucleotides align to TRBD1. The CDR3 contains 15 residues. Germline V gene lookup returns CDR1 SNHLY and CDR2 FYNNEI. The DNA of the CDR3 is TGCGCCAGCAGGCCGGGACAGTCAAGTTTTCAGCCCCAGCATTTT. This translates into CASRPGQSSFQPQHF.

The chain joins TRBV11-2 to TRBJ2-5; D gene uncertain. Trimming took off 4 bases at V and 3 bases at J, with 12 bases between the two ends. The CDR3 has 14 residues. Germline loops: CDR1 SGHAT, CDR2 FQNNGV. The CDR3, as DNA: TGTGCCAGCAGCTCCCTGCTGAGTGAAGAGACCCAGTACTTC. Translating gives CASSSLLSEETQYF.

V is TRBV11-2 and J is TRBJ1-5; no definite D call. Per germline, CDR1 SGHAT and CDR2 FQNNGV. Trimming stripped 2 bases from V and 0 bases from J, with 11 bases between. The CDR3 length is 16 residues. CDR3 protein: CASSLTRPASNQPQHF. CDR3 coding DNA: TGTGCCAGCAGCTTAACACGGCCTGCTAGCAATCAGCCCCAGCATTTT.

The chain combines TRBV7-8 with TRBJ2-5; D possibly corresponds to TRBD2 (6 bases). Trimming stripped 5 bases from V and 8 bases from J, with 27 bases between. This CDR3 comprises 17 residues. CDR1 is SGHVS, CDR2 FQNEAQ, per germline. CDR3 nucleotides: TGTGCCAGCAGCCCGACTAGGGCAGCAGATAGGCAGTATACCCAGTACTTC. Translating gives CASSPTRAADRQYTQYF. Based on the CDR3 plus reference TRBV7-8 and TRBJ2-5, the full variable domain is GAGVSQSPRYKVAKRGQDVALRCDPISGHVSLFWYQQALGQGPEFLTYFQNEAQLDKSGLPSDRFFAERPEGSVSTLKIQRTQQEDSAVYLCASSPTRAADRQYTQYFGPGTRLLVL.

This clonotype was seen once. A read error may produce the germline difference seen at one junction end. The chain is built from TRBV6-5 and TRBJ2-6, with 9 bases aligning to TRBD1. The CDR3 consists of 17 residues. From germline, CDR1 is MNHEY and CDR2 SVGAGI. DNA for the CDR3: TGTGCCAGCATTGCCCCCGGGACAGGGTCTGGGGCCAACGTTCTGACTTTC. Amino acids: CASIAPGTGSGANVLTF.

Turning to this clonotype: One end of the junction does not line up with germline, which may come from a read error. The gene calls are TRBV10-1 and TRBJ1-2; a possible D gene is TRBD1 (5 bases). This CDR3 contains 15 residues. The germline gives CDR1 WNHNN, CDR2 SYGVQD (reference sequence). This CDR3 reads CASRTGTPPYNEQTF. CDR3 sequence (DNA): TGTGCCAGCAGGACCGGGACTCCCCCCTACAATGAGCAGACCTTC.

About this clonotype itself: Since no conserved phenylalanine or tryptophan closes the CDR3, a read error is the likely cause. The DNA is left out, because the CDR3 cannot be placed on it with certainty; the CDR3 is given as TCRdb lists it. The chain recombines TRBV7-8 with TRBJ1-2; whether TRBD1, the table's D call, matches the DNA was not checked. The CDR3 spans 13 amino acids, including both terminal residues. The germline V gene encodes CDR1 SGHVS and CDR2 FQNEAQ. CDR3 residues: CASTDRDPRSGNT.

Turning to this clonotype: A read error may be the cause here, since a much bigger clone is one base away. CDR3 in DNA: TGTGCCAGCAGTGCCGGGACAGGGCCTCATCAGCCCCAGCATTTT. Encoded protein: CASSAGTGPHQPQHF. The gene calls are TRBV7-8 and TRBJ1-5; 9 bases are a match to TRBD1. Germline V CDR1 and CDR2: SGHVS, FQNEAQ. This CDR3 comprises 15 residues. The junction had 8 bases not matched to a gene; V was cut back by 6 bases and J by 5 bases.

The rearrangement joins TRBV19 to TRBJ2-7; tentative D call: TRBD1 (6 bases). There are 13 residues in the CDR3. The V and J ends lost 1 base and 4 bases respectively, with 8 bases between them. The germline CDR1 and CDR2 sequences are LNHDA and SQIVND (reference sequence). Here the CDR3 reads CASSIGTDYEQYF. CDR3 nucleotides: TGTGCCAGTAGTATAGGGACAGATTACGAGCAGTACTTC. Supplemented by reference TRBV19 and TRBJ2-7, the full variable domain reads DGGITQSPKYLFRKEGQNVTLSCEQNLNHDAMYWYRQDPGQGLRLIYYSQIVNDFQKGDIAEGYSVSREKKESFPLTVTSAQKNPTAFYLCASSIGTDYEQYFGPGTRLTVT.

This clonotype was detected only once. The CDR3 does not close with the conserved phenylalanine or tryptophan, likely indicating a read error. It is unclear where the CDR3 begins or ends on the DNA, so no DNA is shown, and the CDR3 is as TCRdb lists it. This chain links TRBV12-3 or TRBV12-4 with TRBJ2-7; TRBD1 is taken as the D call from the table, unchecked against the DNA. Counting both end residues, the CDR3 totals 15 amino acids. The CDR3 reads CASSVGARNQPQHFG.

The V gene is TRBV20-1, the J gene TRBJ2-7; 12 bases are a match to TRBD2. The CDR3 totals 14 residues. The V segment lost 6 bases and the J segment 2 bases; nucleotides outside the gene matches: 5. Germline V gene lookup returns CDR1 DFQATT and CDR2 SNEGSKA (reference sequence). In DNA, the CDR3 is TGCAGTGCAAAACTAGCGGGGGGCGCCTACGAGCAGTACTTC. This encodes CSAKLAGGAYEQYF.

The chain couples TRBV19 to TRBJ1-6, with D perhaps TRBD1 (5 bases). Trimming removed 0 bases from V and 6 bases from J, with 9 bases in between. Germline CDR1 reads LNHDA; CDR2 reads SQIVND (reference sequence). There are 15 residues in the CDR3. CDR3 sequence (DNA): TGTGCCAGTAGTATAGATCTGGGGGTTAATTCACCCCTCCACTTT. It specifies CASSIDLGVNSPLHF.

This clonotype was found many times. The chain is built from TRBV6-2 or TRBV6-3 and TRBJ2-7; TRBD2 matches 9 bases. Germline V gives CDR1 MNHEY, CDR2 SVGEGT. The CDR3 is made up of 15 amino acids. With 6 bases clipped from V and 1 base from J, the junction kept 7 bases outside the gene matches. The CDR3 DNA is TGTGCCAGCAGCCGCGCGGGGGGGCGTTCCTACGAGCAGTACTTC. It codes for CASSRAGGRSYEQYF.

The CDR3 here is CAIKDVGVEQFF. The DNA for the CDR3 is TGTGCCATCAAGGATGTCGGGGTGGAGCAGTTCTTC. The V call is TRBV10-3, the J call TRBJ2-1, with D perhaps matching TRBD2 (5 bases). V was clipped by 7 bases and J by 10 bases, with 14 bases between them. CDR3 size: 12 residues. Germline V gives CDR1 ENHRY, CDR2 SYGVKD.

The rearrangement joins TRBV5-1 to TRBJ1-2; 9 bases fit TRBD1. The CDR3 is made up of 15 amino acids. Germline assignment: CDR1 SGHRS and CDR2 YFSETQ. Trimming at V came to 5 bases and at J to 4 bases, leaving 9 bases not matched to a gene. Here the CDR3 DNA reads TGCGCCAGCAGATCCTGCCGGGACAGGGCCTATGGCTACACCTTC. Its translation: CASRSCRDRAYGYTF.